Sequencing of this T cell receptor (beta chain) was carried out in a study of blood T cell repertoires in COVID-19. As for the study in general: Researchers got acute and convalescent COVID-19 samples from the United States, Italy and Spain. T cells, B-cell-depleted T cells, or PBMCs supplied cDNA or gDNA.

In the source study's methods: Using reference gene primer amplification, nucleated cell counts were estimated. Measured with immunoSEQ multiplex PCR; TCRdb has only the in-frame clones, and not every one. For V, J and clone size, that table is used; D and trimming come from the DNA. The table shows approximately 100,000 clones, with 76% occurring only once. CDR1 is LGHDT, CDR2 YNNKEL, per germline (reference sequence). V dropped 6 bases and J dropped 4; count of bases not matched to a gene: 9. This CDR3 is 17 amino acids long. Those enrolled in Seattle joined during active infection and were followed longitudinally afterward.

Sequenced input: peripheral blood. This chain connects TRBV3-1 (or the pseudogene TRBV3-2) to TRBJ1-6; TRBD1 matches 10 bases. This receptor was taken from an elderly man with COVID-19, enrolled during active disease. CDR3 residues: CASSPDRGPPYNSPLHF. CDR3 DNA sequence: TGTGCCAGCAGTCCAGACAGGGGGCCCCCATATAATTCACCCCTCCACTTT.